What follows are 3 T cell receptor beta chains derived from one specimen sequenced in a study of cytomegalovirus exposure and HLA in healthy donors. PCR employed 60 Vbeta and 13 Jbeta primers. The data were produced by immunoSEQ multiplex PCR, yet TCRdb's version contains in-frame clones alone and is incomplete. There are about 130,000 clones in the sample; 74% occur only once, and roughly 4.5% lies in the top ten. The sample consisted of PBMCs. The receptors shown here come from a man younger than 35 in good health and CMV-seropositive.

This clone showed up just a few times. The CDR3 region is CASSLLGGADTEAFF. DNA of the CDR3: TGTGCCAGCAGCCTGCTGGGTGGGGCAGACACTGAAGCTTTCTTT. The genes are TRBV7-3 and TRBJ1-1; the D gene is possibly TRBD1 (5 bases). This CDR3 region has 15 residues. V was clipped by 5 bases and J by 3 bases, with 16 bases between them. Per germline, CDR1 SGHTA and CDR2 FQGTGA.

This clone was observed a few times. The gene calls are TRBV28 and TRBJ1-1; weak D call: TRBD1 (5 bases). Germline CDR1 reads MDHEN; CDR2 reads SYDVKM. V dropped 9 bases and J dropped 6 bases, with 17 bases sitting between them. This CDR3 contains 13 residues. The CDR3 loop reads CASYIRGLPEAFF. DNA of the CDR3: TGTGCCAGTTATATTCGGGGGTTACCTGAAGCTTTCTTT.

The chain joins TRBV18 to TRBJ2-7, with 8 bases aligning to TRBD1. Trimming took 3 bases from V and 4 from J; bases not matched to a gene: 2. The CDR3 totals 13 residues. The V gene's germline CDR1 is KGHSH and CDR2 LQKENI. The CDR3 DNA reads as TGTGCCAGCTCACCGGGACAGGAATACGAGCAGTACTTC. Its protein product is CASSPGQEYEQYF.